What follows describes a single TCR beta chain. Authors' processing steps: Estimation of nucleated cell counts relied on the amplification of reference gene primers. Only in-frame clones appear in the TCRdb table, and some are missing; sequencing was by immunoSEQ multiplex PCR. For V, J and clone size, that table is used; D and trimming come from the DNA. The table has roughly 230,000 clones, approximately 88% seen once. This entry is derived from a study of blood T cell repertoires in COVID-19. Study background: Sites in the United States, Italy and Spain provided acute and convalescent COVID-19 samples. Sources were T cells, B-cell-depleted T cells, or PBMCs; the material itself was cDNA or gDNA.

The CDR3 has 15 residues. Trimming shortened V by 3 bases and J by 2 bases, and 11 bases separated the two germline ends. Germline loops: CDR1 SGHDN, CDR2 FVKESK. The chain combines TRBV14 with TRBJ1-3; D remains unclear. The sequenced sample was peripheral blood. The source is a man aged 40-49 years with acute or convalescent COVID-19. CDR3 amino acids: CASSHASHAGNTIYF. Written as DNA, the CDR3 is TGTGCCAGCAGCCATGCCAGTCACGCTGGAAACACCATATATTTT. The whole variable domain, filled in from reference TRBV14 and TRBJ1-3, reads EAGVTQFPSHSVIEKGQTVTLRCDPISGHDNLYWYRRVMGKEIKFLLHFVKESKQDESGMPNNRFLAERTGGTYSTLKVQPAELEDSGVYFCASSHASHAGNTIYFGEGSWLTVV.